This is a list of T cell receptor beta chains from one sample in a study of T-cell memory formation after mild COVID-19. TCRdb passed the 5' RACE reads through MiXCR, listing each CDR3 protein once. The sample lists 150,000 to 200,000 distinct CDR3 sequences; under 15% were seen once. The sample comprised PBMCs or a T cell subset sorted from them (not recorded which). The receptors stem from a man between 18 and 29 years old who had mild COVID-19 (a few samples of this study predate the infection). Cell type and time point are not known. The CDR3 runs from the conserved cysteine through the conserved F or W. Each record gives: V gene, J gene, clone size, D gene, CDR3 DNA, CDR3 protein. The D gene is left open where the match is weak. Clone size appears in some rows only: once, few, many, or a class for an expanded clone.

V: TRBV20-1
J: TRBJ2-7
size: few
D: .
DNA: TGCAGTGCTGGACAGTCCGGGGCCTCCTACGAGCAGTACTTC
CDR3: CSAGQSGASYEQYF

V: TRBV3-1
J: TRBJ2-5
size: many
D: .
DNA: TGTGCCAGCAGCCAAGATCCGTCATCCCAAGAGACCCAGTACTTC
CDR3: CASSQDPSSQETQYF

V: TRBV9
J: TRBJ2-3
size: few
D: .
DNA: TGTGCCAGCAGCGTAGCCCGGACTGGGGATACGCAGTATTTT
CDR3: CASSVARTGDTQYF

V: TRBV20-1
J: TRBJ2-2
size: .
D: TRBD1
DNA: TGCAGTGCTAGACGGACAGGGGATAGGCGGGAGCTGTTTTTT
CDR3: CSARRTGDRRELFF

V: TRBV11-1
J: TRBJ2-1
size: few
D: .
DNA: TGTGCCAGCAGCTTAGGGACTGTCGGCGATGAGCAGTTCTTC
CDR3: CASSLGTVGDEQFF

V: TRBV5-1
J: TRBJ1-4
size: few
D: .
DNA: TGCGCCAGCAGCTTGGGGGCGGCAGCTAATGAAAAACTGTTTTTT
CDR3: CASSLGAAANEKLFF

V: TRBV29-1
J: TRBJ1-3
size: few
D: .
DNA: TGCAGCGTTGAGGAGAGCTCTGGAAACACCATATATTTT
CDR3: CSVEESSGNTIYF

V: TRBV5-1
J: TRBJ2-5
size: many
D: TRBD2
DNA: TGCGCCAGCAGCTTCGGGGGGGCCGGAGAGACCCAGTACTTC
CDR3: CASSFGGAGETQYF

V: TRBV18
J: TRBJ1-1
size: .
D: .
DNA: TGTGCCAGCTCCTCCCGGCAGGTCTTGTTAAACACTGAAGCTTTCTTT
CDR3: CASSSRQVLLNTEAFF

V: TRBV6-6
J: TRBJ2-7
size: .
D: .
DNA: TGTGCCAGCAGTTACTCGCCAGGGCTCGGCTACGAGCAGTACTTC
CDR3: CASSYSPGLGYEQYF

V: TRBV7-2
J: TRBJ2-3
size: many
D: TRBD1
DNA: TGTGCCAGCAGCTTAGCGGGGACAGGGCGTGTAGATACGCAGTATTTT
CDR3: CASSLAGTGRVDTQYF

V: TRBV4-1
J: TRBJ2-1
size: .
D: TRBD2
DNA: TGCGCCAGCAGCCGGGGCTTAGCGGGGGAGTCAGGTTACAATGAGCAGTTCTTC
CDR3: CASSRGLAGESGYNEQFF

V: TRBV7-2
J: TRBJ2-2
size: few
D: .
DNA: TGTGCCAGCAGCTTCCGGGATGCCGGGGAGCTGTTTTTT
CDR3: CASSFRDAGELFF

V: TRBV7-2
J: TRBJ1-6
size: .
D: .
DNA: TGTGCCAGCAGCTCGTATGGGACAATCCCCTCACCCCTCCACTTT
CDR3: CASSSYGTIPSPLHF

V: TRBV28
J: TRBJ2-3
size: .
D: TRBD2
DNA: TGTGCCAGCAGTTTCGGGGCTAGCGGCGGAGATACGCAGTATTTT
CDR3: CASSFGASGGDTQYF

V: TRBV5-1
J: TRBJ1-1
size: .
D: .
DNA: TGCGCCAGCTTCCTAATGGGAGGAACTGAAGCTTTCTTT
CDR3: CASFLMGGTEAFF

V: TRBV4-3
J: TRBJ2-1
size: few
D: .
DNA: TGCGCCAGCAGCCAAGTGCTCCACCGCGGGAATGAGCAGTTCTTC
CDR3: CASSQVLHRGNEQFF

V: TRBV28
J: TRBJ1-1
size: .
D: .
DNA: TGTGCCAGCAGTTCTTGGTTGGAACTCACTGAAGCTTTCTTT
CDR3: CASSSWLELTEAFF

V: TRBV29-1
J: TRBJ1-4
size: .
D: TRBD1
DNA: TGCAGCGTTGCCGACAGGGGAGGTGAAAAACTGTTTTTT
CDR3: CSVADRGGEKLFF

V: TRBV7-2
J: TRBJ2-1
size: .
D: TRBD2
DNA: TGTGCCAGCAGCTTAGGAAGAATAGCGGGGGGACGAGTAGATGAGCAGTTCTTC
CDR3: CASSLGRIAGGRVDEQFF

V: TRBV3-1
J: TRBJ2-2
size: few
D: .
DNA: TGTGCCAGCAGCTCGCATAACACCGGGGAGCTGTTTTTT
CDR3: CASSSHNTGELFF

V: TRBV2
J: TRBJ2-2
size: .
D: .
DNA: TGTGCCAGCAGTCCAAAAATGCCCGGGGAGCTGTTTTTT
CDR3: CASSPKMPGELFF

V: TRBV4-3
J: TRBJ2-2
size: many
D: .
DNA: TGCGCCAGCAGCCTCCTAGTAGGCGGGGGCGAGGGCGGGGAGCTGTTTTTT
CDR3: CASSLLVGGGEGGELFF

V: TRBV12-3/TRBV12-4
J: TRBJ1-3
size: .
D: .
DNA: TGTGCCAGCAGTTATCAGGGGCCTGGAAACACCATATATTTT
CDR3: CASSYQGPGNTIYF

V: TRBV7-8
J: TRBJ2-2
size: .
D: .
DNA: TGTGCCAGCAGCTTAGGCGGATTGGGAGGGGAGCTGTTTTTT
CDR3: CASSLGGLGGELFF

V: TRBV4-3
J: TRBJ2-3
size: .
D: TRBD2
DNA: TGCGCCAGCAGCCAAGACCAGCGGGGGGGCGGAGATACGCAGTATTTT
CDR3: CASSQDQRGGGDTQYF

V: TRBV5-1
J: TRBJ2-4
size: few
D: .
DNA: TGCGCCAGCAGCACCGAGGGGGCCAAAAACATTCAGTACTTC
CDR3: CASSTEGAKNIQYF

V: TRBV7-2
J: TRBJ2-5
size: .
D: .
DNA: TGTGCCAGCAGCCCGCAGGGGGGAGAGACCCAGTACTTC
CDR3: CASSPQGGETQYF

V: TRBV7-8
J: TRBJ1-3
size: few
D: .
DNA: TGTGCCAGCAGTGGGGGGCCGACGTACTCTGGAAACACCATATATTTT
CDR3: CASSGGPTYSGNTIYF

V: TRBV4-1
J: TRBJ1-6
size: .
D: TRBD1
DNA: TGCGCCAGCAACCGGGACAGAGATTCACCCCTCCACTTT
CDR3: CASNRDRDSPLHF

V: TRBV7-2
J: TRBJ2-6
size: few
D: .
DNA: TGTGCCAGCAGCGTACAGTGGGGGGCCAACGTCCTGACTTTC
CDR3: CASSVQWGANVLTF

V: TRBV12-3/TRBV12-4
J: TRBJ2-1
size: few
D: .
DNA: TGTGCCAGCAGTTTGCTGCGCTTTGAGCAGTTCTTC
CDR3: CASSLLRFEQFF

V: TRBV7-3
J: TRBJ2-1
size: few
D: .
DNA: TGTGCCAGCAGCCTCGGGGGAAGAGATGAGCAGTTCTTC
CDR3: CASSLGGRDEQFF

V: TRBV7-9
J: TRBJ2-5
size: .
D: .
DNA: TGTGCCAGCAGCCGGAGAGCCTCTCCCGAGGGGGGCCAAGAGACCCAGTACTTC
CDR3: CASSRRASPEGGQETQYF

V: TRBV12-3/TRBV12-4
J: TRBJ2-7
size: many
D: .
DNA: TGTGCCAGCAGTCCCCAAGGGCAGGGCTACGAGCAGTACTTC
CDR3: CASSPQGQGYEQYF

V: TRBV15
J: TRBJ1-1
size: .
D: TRBD1
DNA: TGTGCCACCAGCAGAGGAAGACAGGGGTTCACTGAAGCTTTCTTT
CDR3: CATSRGRQGFTEAFF

V: TRBV9
J: TRBJ2-1
size: .
D: .
DNA: TGTGCCAGCAGCTCCCCGACAGGCGGTTACAATGAGCAGTTCTTC
CDR3: CASSSPTGGYNEQFF

V: TRBV7-8
J: TRBJ2-5
size: many
D: .
DNA: TGTGCCAGCACAGGGTCGGGGGAGACCCAGTACTTC
CDR3: CASTGSGETQYF

V: TRBV11-2
J: TRBJ1-1
size: few
D: .
DNA: TGTGCCAGCAGCTCGGGACTGAACACTGAAGCTTTCTTT
CDR3: CASSSGLNTEAFF

V: TRBV5-1
J: TRBJ2-7
size: .
D: .
DNA: TGCGCCAGCAGCTCCTTATTCGGGGGAGGCGAGCAGTACTTC
CDR3: CASSSLFGGGEQYF

V: TRBV20-1
J: TRBJ2-5
size: .
D: .
DNA: TGCAGTGCTCCCCGGAGAGGAGGGAACGTTGGAGAGACCCAGTACTTC
CDR3: CSAPRRGGNVGETQYF

V: TRBV11-2
J: TRBJ2-1
size: few
D: TRBD1
DNA: TGTGCCAGCAGCTTAGGAGGGGGCGTCGGAAAGCAGTTCTTC
CDR3: CASSLGGGVGKQFF

V: TRBV5-1
J: TRBJ2-3
size: few
D: .
DNA: TGCGCCAGCAGACCCCCGATCGAGGGGACCACAGATACGCAGTATTTT
CDR3: CASRPPIEGTTDTQYF

V: TRBV3-1
J: TRBJ2-5
size: .
D: TRBD2
DNA: TGTGCCAGCAGCCAATTTGGGGAGGGCATCAGGCGGGAGACCCAGTACTTC
CDR3: CASSQFGEGIRRETQYF

V: TRBV3-1
J: TRBJ2-6
size: few
D: TRBD2
DNA: TGTGCCAGCAGCCGGAAGATTAGCGGGGGGTTCTCTGGGGCCAACGTCCTGACTTTC
CDR3: CASSRKISGGFSGANVLTF

V: TRBV7-2
J: TRBJ2-3
size: .
D: TRBD2
DNA: TGTGCCAGCCGGGGGGGCCCAGATACGCAGTATTTT
CDR3: CASRGGPDTQYF

V: TRBV7-9
J: TRBJ1-1
size: .
D: .
DNA: TGTGCCAGCAGCTTCAGGATGATTGAAACTGAAGCTTTCTTT
CDR3: CASSFRMIETEAFF

V: TRBV7-2
J: TRBJ2-1
size: .
D: .
DNA: TGTGCCAGCAGCTTAAGGCCATCGGTGGAGCAGTTCTTC
CDR3: CASSLRPSVEQFF

V: TRBV30
J: TRBJ1-4
size: many
D: .
DNA: TGTGCCTGGAGGGGAGCAACTAATGAAAAACTGTTTTTT
CDR3: CAWRGATNEKLFF

V: TRBV5-1
J: TRBJ2-5
size: .
D: .
DNA: TGCGCCAGCAGACCAACCCCGGCGGTGACGCAAGAGACCCAGTACTTC
CDR3: CASRPTPAVTQETQYF

V: TRBV5-5
J: TRBJ2-2
size: .
D: .
DNA: TGTGCCAGCAGCCTCGAGTGGAACACCGGGGAGCTGTTTTTT
CDR3: CASSLEWNTGELFF

V: TRBV7-2
J: TRBJ2-7
size: few
D: .
DNA: TGTGCCAGCAGCTTAGCCAACAGGGACCAGCAGTACTTC
CDR3: CASSLANRDQQYF

V: TRBV7-2
J: TRBJ2-5
size: many
D: TRBD1
DNA: TGTGCCAGCAGCTTGGACAGGGGAGAGACCCAGTACTTC
CDR3: CASSLDRGETQYF

V: TRBV15
J: TRBJ2-2
size: .
D: .
DNA: TGTGCCACCAGCTGGAGACCCGAGGACACCGGGGAGCTGTTTTTT
CDR3: CATSWRPEDTGELFF

V: TRBV6-2/TRBV6-3
J: TRBJ1-2
size: .
D: .
DNA: TGTGCCAGCAGTTACTCAACGTATGGCTACACCTTC
CDR3: CASSYSTYGYTF

V: TRBV6-2/TRBV6-3
J: TRBJ2-1
size: .
D: .
DNA: TGTGCCAGCAGAGGAGGGTTGGCCTACAATGAGCAGTTCTTC
CDR3: CASRGGLAYNEQFF

V: TRBV4-1
J: TRBJ2-7
size: .
D: TRBD1
DNA: TGCGCCAGCAGCCAAGACAGGGGGCGGACCTACGAGCAGTACTTC
CDR3: CASSQDRGRTYEQYF